The subject of this entry is one T cell receptor (beta chain). The data were obtained in a study of PD-L1 blockade in urothelial cancer. Study at large: Blood analysis was done at 3 weeks (second dose) and 6 weeks after treatment began. Blood samples had a median of around 140,000 T cells, approximately 83,000 unique TCRs, and clonality roughly 0.074.

Synthetic TCR analog templates were spiked into all PCRs individually. Some clones are missing from TCRdb's copy, which holds only in-frame ones; the method was immunoSEQ multiplex PCR. Among tens of thousands of clones listed, 90% were seen once. Time point in this sample: pretreatment peripheral blood. V was pared by 7 bases and J by 7 bases, with 15 bases of the junction left unmatched. The length of the CDR3 is 15 residues. CDR1 and CDR2 from the germline V gene are LGHNA and YSLEER. The clonotype comes from a man in his fifties or sixties with urothelial cancer. The sequencing used PBMCs, collected around atezolizumab (anti-PD-L1) treatment. The chain links TRBV4-3 to TRBJ1-2; 7 positions match TRBD1. CDR3: CASILLTGKGSGYTF. Written as DNA, the CDR3 is TGCGCCAGCATCCTCTTGACAGGGAAGGGAAGTGGCTACACCTTC.